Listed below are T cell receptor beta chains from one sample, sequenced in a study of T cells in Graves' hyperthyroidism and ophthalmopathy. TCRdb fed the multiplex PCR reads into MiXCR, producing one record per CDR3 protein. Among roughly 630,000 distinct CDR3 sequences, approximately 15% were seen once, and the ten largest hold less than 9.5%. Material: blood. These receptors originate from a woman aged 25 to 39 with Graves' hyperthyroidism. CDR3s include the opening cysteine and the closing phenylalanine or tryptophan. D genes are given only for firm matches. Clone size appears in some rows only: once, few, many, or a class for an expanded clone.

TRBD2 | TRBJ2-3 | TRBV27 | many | CASSDADPGLAYSSTDTQYF | TGTGCCAGCAGCGACGCTGACCCGGGACTAGCGTACTCTAGCACAGATACGCAGTATTTT
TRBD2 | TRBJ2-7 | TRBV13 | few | CASMGREGRENEQYF | TGTGCCAGCATGGGGCGGGAGGGCCGGGAGAACGAGCAGTACTTC
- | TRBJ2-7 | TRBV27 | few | CASSLSWGLTYEQYF | TGTGCCAGCAGTTTATCGTGGGGCTTGACCTACGAGCAGTACTTC
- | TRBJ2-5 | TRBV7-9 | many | CASSLVGGVGETQYF | TGTGCCAGCAGCTTAGTGGGGGGCGTCGGGGAGACCCAGTACTTC
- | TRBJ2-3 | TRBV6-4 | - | CASSRTELDTQYF | TGTGCCAGCAGTAGGACAGAACTTGATACGCAGTATTTT
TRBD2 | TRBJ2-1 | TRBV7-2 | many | CASSLYLSGNPYNEQFF | TGTGCCAGCAGCTTATATTTGAGCGGGAATCCCTACAATGAGCAGTTCTTC
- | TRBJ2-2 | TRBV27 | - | CASSLSGQGYTGELFF | TGTGCCAGCAGCTTGTCTGGACAAGGATACACCGGGGAGCTGTTTTTT
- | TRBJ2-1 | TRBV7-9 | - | CASSFLSPLGPSYNEQFF | TGTGCCAGCAGCTTTCTGTCCCCCTTGGGGCCCTCCTACAATGAGCAGTTCTTC
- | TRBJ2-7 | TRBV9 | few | CASSVGDGDLYEQYF | TGTGCCAGCAGCGTGGGGGACGGGGACCTGTACGAGCAGTACTTC
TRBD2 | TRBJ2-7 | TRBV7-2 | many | CASSLAMGLAQYEQYF | TGTGCCAGCAGCCTAGCAATGGGACTAGCACAGTACGAGCAGTACTTC
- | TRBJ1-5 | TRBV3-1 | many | CASSQGGMGQPQHF | TGTGCCAGCAGCCAGGGAGGGATGGGTCAGCCCCAGCATTTT
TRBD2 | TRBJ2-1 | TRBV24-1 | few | CATSDDGTSGRWDEQFF | TGTGCCACCAGTGATGACGGGACTAGCGGGAGATGGGATGAGCAGTTCTTC
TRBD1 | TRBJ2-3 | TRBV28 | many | CASSLFRQGYTQYF | TGTGCCAGCAGTTTATTCCGACAGGGGTATACGCAGTATTTT
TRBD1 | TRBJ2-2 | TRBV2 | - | CASRRTRQGSWELFF | TGTGCCAGCAGACGAACCCGACAGGGGAGCTGGGAGCTGTTTTTT